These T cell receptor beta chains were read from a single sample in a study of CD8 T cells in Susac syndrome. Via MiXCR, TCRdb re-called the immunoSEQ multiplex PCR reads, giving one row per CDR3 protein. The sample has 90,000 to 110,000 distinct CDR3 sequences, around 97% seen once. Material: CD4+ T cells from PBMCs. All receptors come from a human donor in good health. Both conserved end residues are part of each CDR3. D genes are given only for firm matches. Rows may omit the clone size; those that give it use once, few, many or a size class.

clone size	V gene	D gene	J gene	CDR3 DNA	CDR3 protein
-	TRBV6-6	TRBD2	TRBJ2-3	TGTGCCAGCAGGGTACGGACTAGCGGGAGCACAGATACGCAGTATTTT	CASRVRTSGSTDTQYF
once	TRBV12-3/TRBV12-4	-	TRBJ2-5	TGTGCCAGCAGTTTAAAGGGAGAGACCCAGTACTTC	CASSLKGETQYF
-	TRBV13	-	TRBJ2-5	TGTGCCAGCAGCTTACTAGCCGCCGAGACCCAGTACTTC	CASSLLAAETQYF
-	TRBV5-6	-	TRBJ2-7	TGTGCCAGCATCTTCTGCCGGGACATCCACCCTTACGAGCAGTACTTC	CASIFCRDIHPYEQYF
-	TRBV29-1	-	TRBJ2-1	TGCAGCGTTGAAGATGCTAACAGGAGGGTTGAGCAGTTCTTC	CSVEDANRRVEQFF
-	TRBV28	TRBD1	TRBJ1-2	TGTGCCACCCAGGACAGGGCGAACTATGGCTACACCTTC	CATQDRANYGYTF
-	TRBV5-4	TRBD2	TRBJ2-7	TGTGCCAGCAGCTTGCCACTAGCGGGAGCCTACGAGCAGTACTTC	CASSLPLAGAYEQYF
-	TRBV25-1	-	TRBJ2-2	TGTGCCAGCAGTGTAACAGGGCAGGGCGGGGAGCTGTTTTTT	CASSVTGQGGELFF
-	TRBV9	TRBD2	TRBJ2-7	TGTGCCAGCAGCGTAGAGACTAGCGGTGCCGAGCAGTACTTC	CASSVETSGAEQYF
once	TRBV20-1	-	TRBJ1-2	TGCAGTGCTAGACAGGGAAACTATGGCTACACCTTC	CSARQGNYGYTF
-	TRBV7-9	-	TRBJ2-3	TGTGCCAGCAGCCTCCCCCCCCTGGGGATCACAGATACGCAGTATTTT	CASSLPPLGITDTQYF
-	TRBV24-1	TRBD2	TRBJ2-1	TGTGCCACCAGTGATACGGGACTAGGGAGCAATGAGCAGTTCTTC	CATSDTGLGSNEQFF
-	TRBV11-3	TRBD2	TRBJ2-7	TGTGCCAGCAGCTCTGGGCAGGAGCGGGGGTCTGGAGAGCAGTACTTC	CASSSGQERGSGEQYF
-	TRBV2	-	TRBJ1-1	TGTGCCAGCAAACTTGGGAACACTGAAGCTTTCTTT	CASKLGNTEAFF
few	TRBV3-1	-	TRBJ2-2	TGTGCCAGCAGTCCCCGGGTGAACACCGGGGAGCTGTTTTTT	CASSPRVNTGELFF
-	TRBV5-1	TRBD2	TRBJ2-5	TGCGCCAGCAGCTTGGGGCTAGCGGGCGACCAAGAGACCCAGTACTTC	CASSLGLAGDQETQYF
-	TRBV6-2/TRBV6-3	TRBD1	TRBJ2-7	TGTGCCAGCAGTGCACCCGGGACAGCCTCCTACGAGCAGTACTTC	CASSAPGTASYEQYF
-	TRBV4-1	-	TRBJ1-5	TGCGCCAGCAGCCATCGGGTGAAGAGCAATCAGCCCCAGCATTTT	CASSHRVKSNQPQHF
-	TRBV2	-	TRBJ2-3	TGTGCCAGCAGTGAATTTCACTTAGATGGCACAGATACGCAGTATTTT	CASSEFHLDGTDTQYF
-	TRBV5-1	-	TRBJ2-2	TGCGCCAGTCGGGGTAGGGCCCTCGGAACCGGGGAGCTGTTTTTT	CASRGRALGTGELFF
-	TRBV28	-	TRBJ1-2	TGTGCCAGCAGTTACGACTATGGCTACACCTTC	CASSYDYGYTF
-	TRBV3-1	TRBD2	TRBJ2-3	TGTGCCAGCAGCCAAAAAACGACTAGCGGGAGCACAGATACGCAGTATTTT	CASSQKTTSGSTDTQYF